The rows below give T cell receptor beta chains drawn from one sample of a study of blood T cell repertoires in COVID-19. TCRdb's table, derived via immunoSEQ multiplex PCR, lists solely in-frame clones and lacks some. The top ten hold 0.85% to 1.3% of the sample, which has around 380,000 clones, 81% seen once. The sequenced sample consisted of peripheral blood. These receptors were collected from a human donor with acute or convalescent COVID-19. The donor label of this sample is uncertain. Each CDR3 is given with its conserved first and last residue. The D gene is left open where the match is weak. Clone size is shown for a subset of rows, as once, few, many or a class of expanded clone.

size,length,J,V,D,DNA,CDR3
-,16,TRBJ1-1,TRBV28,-,TGTGCCAGCAATTCCGCGGGCCAGACTATCAACACTGAAGCTTTCTTT,CASNSAGQTINTEAFF
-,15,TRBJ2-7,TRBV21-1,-,TGTGCCAGCAGAATTGGCCACAGGCCCTCCTACGAGCAGTACTTC,CASRIGHRPSYEQYF
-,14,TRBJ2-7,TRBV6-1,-,TGTGCCAGCAGTGAATCCGAGGGCCCCTACGAGCAGTACTTC,CASSESEGPYEQYF
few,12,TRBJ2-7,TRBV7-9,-,TGTGCCAGCAGCTTAGTTGCAGACGAGCAGTACTTC,CASSLVADEQYF
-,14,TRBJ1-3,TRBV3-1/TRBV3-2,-,TGTGCCAGCAGCCCCGGGACTTTTGGAAACACCATATATTTT,CASSPGTFGNTIYF
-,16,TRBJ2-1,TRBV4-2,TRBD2,TGTGCCAGCAGCCCCGTTGGAACTAGCGGGAGTCATGAGCAGTTCTTC,CASSPVGTSGSHEQFF
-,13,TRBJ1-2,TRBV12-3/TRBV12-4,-,TGTGCCAGCAGCCTGACAGTAGGCTATGGCTACACCTTC,CASSLTVGYGYTF
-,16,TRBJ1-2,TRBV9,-,TGTGCCAGCAGCGTCCAACCAACTCCGGGTGAGAATGGCTACACCTTC,CASSVQPTPGENGYTF
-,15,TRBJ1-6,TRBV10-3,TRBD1,TGTGCCATCAGTGAGTCGGAGGGGGCCGGTTCACCCCTCCACTTT,CAISESEGAGSPLHF
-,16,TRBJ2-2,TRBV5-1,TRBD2,TGCGCCAGCAGCCCAAGACTAGCGGGCGGCACCGGGGAGCTGTTTTTT,CASSPRLAGGTGELFF
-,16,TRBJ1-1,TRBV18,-,TGTGCCAGCTCACCACTCGATGCGGTATTGAACACTGAAGCTTTCTTT,CASSPLDAVLNTEAFF
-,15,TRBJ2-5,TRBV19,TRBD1,TGTGCCAGTAGGCGGTCCGGGACAGGCGAAGAGACCCAGTACTTC,CASRRSGTGEETQYF
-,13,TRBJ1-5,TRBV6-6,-,TGTGCCAGCAGTTTGCGTGAAAATCAGCCCCAGCATTTT,CASSLRENQPQHF
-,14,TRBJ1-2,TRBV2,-,TGTGCCAGCAGTATGAACAGACCTAACTATGGCTACACCTTC,CASSMNRPNYGYTF
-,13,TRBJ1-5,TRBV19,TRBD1,TGTGCCAGTAAAAGACAGGGAAATCAGCCCCAGCATTTT,CASKRQGNQPQHF
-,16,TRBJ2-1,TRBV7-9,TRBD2,TGTGCCAGCAACTCCCCCGGCGGGAGGGCTTTTGGTGAGCAGTTCTTC,CASNSPGGRAFGEQFF
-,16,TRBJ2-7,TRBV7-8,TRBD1,TGTGCCAGCAGCCTCCGACGGGACAGGGGGCGGGACGAGCAGTACTTC,CASSLRRDRGRDEQYF
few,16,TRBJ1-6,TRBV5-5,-,TGTGCCAGCAGCCCCACCCGGGGAACCTATAATTCACCCCTCCACTTT,CASSPTRGTYNSPLHF
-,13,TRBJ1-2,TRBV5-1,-,TGCGCCAGCAGCTTCAAGGGGGTTGAAGGCTACACCTTC,CASSFKGVEGYTF
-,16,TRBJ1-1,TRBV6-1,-,TGTGCCAGCAGTGAAGCGGGGGGGCCCTGGCGGACTGAAGCTTTCTTT,CASSEAGGPWRTEAFF
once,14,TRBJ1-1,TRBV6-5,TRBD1,TGTGCCAGCAGCCAGACAGGGTTCTACACTGAAGCTTTCTTT,CASSQTGFYTEAFF
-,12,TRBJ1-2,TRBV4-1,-,TGCGCCAGCAGCCAAGTATACTATGGCTACACCTTC,CASSQVYYGYTF
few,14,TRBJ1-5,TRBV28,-,TGTGCCAGCAGTCCGGAGGTGGTAGCGCAGCCCCAGCATTTT,CASSPEVVAQPQHF
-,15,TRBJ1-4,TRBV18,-,TGTGCCAGCTCACCAAATACGGGGACTAATGAAAAACTGTTTTTT,CASSPNTGTNEKLFF
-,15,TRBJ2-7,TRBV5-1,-,TGCGCCAGCAGCTTGGGAGCAGCGGGTACCTACGAGCAGTACTTC,CASSLGAAGTYEQYF
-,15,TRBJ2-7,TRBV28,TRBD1,TGTGCCAGCAGCCGGCGTGGGACAGGGGATTACGAGCAGTACTTC,CASSRRGTGDYEQYF
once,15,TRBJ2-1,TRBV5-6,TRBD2,TGTGCCAGCAGCCGGGGACTAGCGGGGGGTAATGAGCAGTTCTTC,CASSRGLAGGNEQFF
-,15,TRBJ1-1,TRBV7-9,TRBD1,TGTGCCAGCAGCCGTCAACAGGGGATCGGCACTGAAGCTTTCTTT,CASSRQQGIGTEAFF
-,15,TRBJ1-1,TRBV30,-,TGTGCCTGGAGCGCGCGGCGGCAGGGCTGGTCTGAAGCTTTCTTT,CAWSARRQGWSEAFF
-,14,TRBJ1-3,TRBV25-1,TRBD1,TGTGCCAGCAGTAACAGGGGAGCTGGAAACACCATATATTTT,CASSNRGAGNTIYF
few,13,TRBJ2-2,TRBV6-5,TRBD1,TGTGCCAGCAGTTACGACAGGGTCGGGGAGCTGTTTTTT,CASSYDRVGELFF
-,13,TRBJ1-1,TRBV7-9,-,TGTGCCAGCAGCTTGTCAGGGAACACTGAAGCTTTCTTT,CASSLSGNTEAFF
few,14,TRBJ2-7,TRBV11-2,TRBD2,TGTGCCAGCAGCCCACAGCGGGGCCCCTACGAGCAGTACTTC,CASSPQRGPYEQYF
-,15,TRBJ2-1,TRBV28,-,TGTGCCAGCAGTTCCCGTCAGGGAGGATACAATGAGCAGTTCTTC,CASSSRQGGYNEQFF
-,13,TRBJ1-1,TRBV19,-,TGTGCCAGTAGTAAAACAGAGAACACTGAAGCTTTCTTT,CASSKTENTEAFF
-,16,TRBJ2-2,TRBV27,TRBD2,TGTGCCAGCAGTTCAGAGGGAGGGGCTGACACCGGGGAGCTGTTTTTT,CASSSEGGADTGELFF
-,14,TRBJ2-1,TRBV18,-,TGTGCCAGCTCACCAATGGCCCCGCCAGATGAGCAGTTCTTC,CASSPMAPPDEQFF
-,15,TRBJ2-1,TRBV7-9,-,TGTGCCAGCAGCTTACGGGGAGGAATAGGGAATGAGCAGTTCTTC,CASSLRGGIGNEQFF
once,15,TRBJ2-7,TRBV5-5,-,TGTGCCAGCAGCTTGTGGGGTCAGGGCGACTACGAGCAGTACTTC,CASSLWGQGDYEQYF
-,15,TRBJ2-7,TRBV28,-,TGTGCCAGCAGTCCATCTGACAGGAGGAATAACGAGCAGTACTTC,CASSPSDRRNNEQYF
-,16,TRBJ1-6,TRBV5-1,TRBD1,TGCGCCAGCAGCTTAAGGGACAGCCTAATGGGCTCACCCCTCCACTTT,CASSLRDSLMGSPLHF
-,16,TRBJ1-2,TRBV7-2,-,TGTGCCAGCAGCTTAGGAGCAGGGACTCACCAGGGTGGCTACACCTTC,CASSLGAGTHQGGYTF
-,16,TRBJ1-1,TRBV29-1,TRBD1,TGCAGCACCAGACCCCGGGACAGCTCGTTGAACACTGAAGCTTTCTTT,CSTRPRDSSLNTEAFF
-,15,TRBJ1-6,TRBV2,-,TGTGCCAGCAGTGAATTTGTAGCTATTAATTCACCCCTCCACTTT,CASSEFVAINSPLHF
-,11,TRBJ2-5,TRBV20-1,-,TGCAGTGCTAGTTCTCGGGAGACCCAGTACTTC,CSASSRETQYF
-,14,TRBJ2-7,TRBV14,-,TGTGCCAGCAGCCAAGTCCAGTCATCCCATGAGCAGTACTTC,CASSQVQSSHEQYF
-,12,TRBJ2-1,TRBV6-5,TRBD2,TGTGCCAGCAGCCCAGGACTAGCGGGGCAGTTCTTC,CASSPGLAGQFF
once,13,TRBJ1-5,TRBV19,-,TGTGCCAGTAGTGGGGCATTCAATCAGCCCCAGCATTTT,CASSGAFNQPQHF
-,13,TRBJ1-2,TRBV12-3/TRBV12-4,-,TGTGCCAGTCAGGGGCCCCCCCTGGGTGGCTACACCTTC,CASQGPPLGGYTF
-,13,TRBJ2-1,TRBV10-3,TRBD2,TGTGCCACCAAGCGGGGGGGCGGAAATGAGCAGTTCTTC,CATKRGGGNEQFF